This TCR beta chain derives from a study of blood T cells in healthy people across ages. V gave up 6 bases and J gave up 1 base, with 12 bases separating them. Germline-derived CDR1 and CDR2 are DFQATT and SNEGSKA (reference sequence). The CDR3 consists of 13 residues. A J-beta primer mix and a sample-barcoded 5' primer were used in a second PCR of about 7 to 12 cycles. One entry per CDR3 protein results from TCRdb running MiXCR on the 5' RACE reads. The data contain more than 1,400,000 distinct CDR3 sequences, roughly 40% of them singletons. This chain links TRBV20-1 with TRBJ1-1; D is unclear. The sequence was collected from a woman aged 18 to 35 in good health. Sequenced input: blood. DNA of the CDR3: TGCAGTGCACCTTTCGACAAGAACACTGAAGCTTTCTTT. Protein product: CSAPFDKNTEAFF.